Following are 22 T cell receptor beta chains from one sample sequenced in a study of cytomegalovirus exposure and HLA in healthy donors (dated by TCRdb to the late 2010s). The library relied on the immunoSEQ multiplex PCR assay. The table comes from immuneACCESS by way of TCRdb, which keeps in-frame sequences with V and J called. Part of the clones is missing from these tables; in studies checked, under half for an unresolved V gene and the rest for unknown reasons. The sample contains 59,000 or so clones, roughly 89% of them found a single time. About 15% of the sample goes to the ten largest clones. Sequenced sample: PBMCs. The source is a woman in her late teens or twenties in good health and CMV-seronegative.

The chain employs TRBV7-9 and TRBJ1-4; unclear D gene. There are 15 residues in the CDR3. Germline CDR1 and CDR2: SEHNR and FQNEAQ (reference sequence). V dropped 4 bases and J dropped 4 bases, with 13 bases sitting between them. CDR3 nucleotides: TGTGCCAGCAGCTCCCTTGGCGGGGTTAATGAAAAACTGTTTTTT. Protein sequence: CASSSLGGVNEKLFF.

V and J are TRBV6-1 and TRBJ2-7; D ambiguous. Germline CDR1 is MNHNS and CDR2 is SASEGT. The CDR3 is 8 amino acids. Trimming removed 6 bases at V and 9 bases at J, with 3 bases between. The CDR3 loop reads CASSGQYF. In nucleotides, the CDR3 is TGTGCCAGCAGCGGGCAGTACTTC.

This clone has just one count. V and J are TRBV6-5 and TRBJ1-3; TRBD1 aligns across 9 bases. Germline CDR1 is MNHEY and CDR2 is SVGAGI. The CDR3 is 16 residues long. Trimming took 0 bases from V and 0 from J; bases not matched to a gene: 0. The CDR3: CASSYSGQGSGNTIYF. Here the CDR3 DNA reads TGTGCCAGCAGTTACTCGGGACAGGGCTCTGGAAACACCATATATTTT.

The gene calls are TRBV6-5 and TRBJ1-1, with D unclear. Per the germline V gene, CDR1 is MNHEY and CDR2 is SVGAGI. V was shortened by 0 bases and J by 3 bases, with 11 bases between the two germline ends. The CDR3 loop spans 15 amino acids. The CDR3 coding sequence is TGTGCCAGCAGTTACTCGAGAACCTCCGACACTGAAGCTTTCTTT. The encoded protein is CASSYSRTSDTEAFF.

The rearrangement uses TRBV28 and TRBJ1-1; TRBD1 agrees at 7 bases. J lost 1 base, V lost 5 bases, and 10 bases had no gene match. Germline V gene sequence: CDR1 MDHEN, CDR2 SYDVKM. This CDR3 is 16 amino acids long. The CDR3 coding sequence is TGTGCCAGCAGTCCCGTACAGGGGAGGACGAACACTGAAGCTTTCTTT. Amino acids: CASSPVQGRTNTEAFF.

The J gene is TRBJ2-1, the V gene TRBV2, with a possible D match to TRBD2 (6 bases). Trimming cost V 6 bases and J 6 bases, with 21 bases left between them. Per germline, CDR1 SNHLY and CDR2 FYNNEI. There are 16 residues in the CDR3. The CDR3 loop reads CASSPLLAALGNEQFF. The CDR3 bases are TGTGCCAGCAGCCCCCTACTAGCAGCCCTTGGCAATGAGCAGTTCTTC.

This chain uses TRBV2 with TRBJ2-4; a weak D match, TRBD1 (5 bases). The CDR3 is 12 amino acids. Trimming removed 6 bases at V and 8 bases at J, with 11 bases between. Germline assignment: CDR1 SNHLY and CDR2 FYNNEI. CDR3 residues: CASRAGLDIQYF. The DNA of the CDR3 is TGTGCCAGCAGAGCAGGGTTGGACATTCAGTACTTC.

For the CDR3, the DNA is TGTGCCAGCAGTCTCCGGGGGGTAGCGGGAGAGGGAGAGACCCAGTACTTC. This sequence encodes CASSLRGVAGEGETQYF. The gene calls are TRBV28 and TRBJ2-5, with 9 nucleotides matching TRBD2. The CDR3 spans 17 residues. The junction had 14 bases not matched to a gene; V was cut back by 5 bases and J by 4 bases. In germline, CDR1 is MDHEN, CDR2 SYDVKM.

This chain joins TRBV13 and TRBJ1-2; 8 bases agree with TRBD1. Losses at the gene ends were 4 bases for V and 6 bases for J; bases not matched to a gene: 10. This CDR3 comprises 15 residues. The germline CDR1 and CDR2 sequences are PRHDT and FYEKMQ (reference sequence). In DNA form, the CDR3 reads TGTGCCAGCAGCTCAAACCAGGACAGGGAGAATGGCTACACCTTC. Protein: CASSSNQDRENGYTF.

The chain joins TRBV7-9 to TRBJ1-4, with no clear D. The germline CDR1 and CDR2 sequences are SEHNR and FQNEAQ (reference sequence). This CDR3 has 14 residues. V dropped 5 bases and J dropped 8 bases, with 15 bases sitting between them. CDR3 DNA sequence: TGTGCCAGCAGCAAGGCCGAGGCGGTCGAAAAACTGTTTTTT. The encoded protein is CASSKAEAVEKLFF.

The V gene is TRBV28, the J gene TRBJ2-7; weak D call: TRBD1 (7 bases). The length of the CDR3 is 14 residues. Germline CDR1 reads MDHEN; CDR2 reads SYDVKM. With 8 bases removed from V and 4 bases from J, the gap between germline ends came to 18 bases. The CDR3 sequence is CASGEETGRYEQYF. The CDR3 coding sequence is TGTGCCAGCGGAGAAGAGACAGGGAGGTACGAGCAGTACTTC.

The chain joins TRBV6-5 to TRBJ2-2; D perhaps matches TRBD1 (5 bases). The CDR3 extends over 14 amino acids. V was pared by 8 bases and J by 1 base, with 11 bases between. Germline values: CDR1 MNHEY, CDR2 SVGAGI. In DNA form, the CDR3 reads TGTGCCAGCGCTCCTACAGGGAACACCGGGGAGCTGTTTTTT. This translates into CASAPTGNTGELFF.

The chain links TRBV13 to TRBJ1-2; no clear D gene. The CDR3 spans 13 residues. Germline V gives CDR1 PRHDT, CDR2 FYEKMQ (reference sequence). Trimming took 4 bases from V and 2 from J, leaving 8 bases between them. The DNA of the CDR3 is TGTGCCAGCAGCTCACCTAAGAACTATGGCTACACCTTC. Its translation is CASSSPKNYGYTF.

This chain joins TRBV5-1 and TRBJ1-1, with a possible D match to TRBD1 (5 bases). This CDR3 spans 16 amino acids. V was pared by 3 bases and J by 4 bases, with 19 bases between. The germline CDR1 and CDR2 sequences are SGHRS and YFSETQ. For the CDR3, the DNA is TGCGCCAGCAGCTCGAACCCTCAGGGAGGGAGCACTGAAGCTTTCTTT. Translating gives CASSSNPQGGSTEAFF.

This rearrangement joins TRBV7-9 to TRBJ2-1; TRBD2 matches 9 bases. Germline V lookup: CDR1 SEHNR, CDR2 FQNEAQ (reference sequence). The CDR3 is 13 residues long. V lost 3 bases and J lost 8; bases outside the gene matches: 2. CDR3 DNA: TGTGCCAGCAGCTTGACTAGCGGTTATGAGCAGTTCTTC. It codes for CASSLTSGYEQFF.

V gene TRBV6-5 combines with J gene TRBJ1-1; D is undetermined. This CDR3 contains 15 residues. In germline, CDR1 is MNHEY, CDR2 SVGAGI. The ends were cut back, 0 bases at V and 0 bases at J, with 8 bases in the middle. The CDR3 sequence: CASSYSFQVNTEAFF. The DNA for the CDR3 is TGTGCCAGCAGTTACTCCTTCCAGGTGAACACTGAAGCTTTCTTT.

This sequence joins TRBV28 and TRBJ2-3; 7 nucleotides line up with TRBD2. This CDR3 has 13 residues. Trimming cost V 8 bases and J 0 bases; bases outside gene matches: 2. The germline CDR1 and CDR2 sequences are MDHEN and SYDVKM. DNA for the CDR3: TGTGCCAGCTTGCGGGGGAGCACAGATACGCAGTATTTT. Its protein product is CASLRGSTDTQYF.

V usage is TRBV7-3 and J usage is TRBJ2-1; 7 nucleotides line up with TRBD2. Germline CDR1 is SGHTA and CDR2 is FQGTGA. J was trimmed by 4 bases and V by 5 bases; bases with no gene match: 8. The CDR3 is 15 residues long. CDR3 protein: CASSPRGGQYNEQFF. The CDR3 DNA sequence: TGTGCCAGCAGCCCACGGGGAGGGCAGTACAATGAGCAGTTCTTC.

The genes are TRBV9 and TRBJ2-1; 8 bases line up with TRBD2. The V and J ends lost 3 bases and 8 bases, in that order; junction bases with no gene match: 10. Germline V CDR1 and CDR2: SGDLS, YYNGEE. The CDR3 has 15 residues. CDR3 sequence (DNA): TGTGCCAGCAGCGCCGAACAGACTAGCGCGGATGAGCAGTTCTTC. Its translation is CASSAEQTSADEQFF.

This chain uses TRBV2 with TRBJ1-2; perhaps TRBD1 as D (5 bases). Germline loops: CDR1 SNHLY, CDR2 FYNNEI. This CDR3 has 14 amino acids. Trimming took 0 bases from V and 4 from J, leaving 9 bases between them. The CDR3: CASSEARAAYGYTF. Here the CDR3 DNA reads TGTGCCAGCAGTGAAGCCAGGGCGGCCTATGGCTACACCTTC.

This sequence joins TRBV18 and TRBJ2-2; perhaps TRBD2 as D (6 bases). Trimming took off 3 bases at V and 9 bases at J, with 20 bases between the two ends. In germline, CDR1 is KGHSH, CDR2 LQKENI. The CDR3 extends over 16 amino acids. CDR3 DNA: TGTGCCAGCTCACCGGGTAGCGGCCTACAAGGGCGGGAGCTGTTTTTT. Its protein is CASSPGSGLQGRELFF.

CDR3 residues: CASSLRGGREKLFF. CDR3 bases: TGTGCCAGCAGCCTACGGGGAGGGCGGGAAAAACTGTTTTTT. The chain links TRBV7-6 to TRBJ1-4, with D hard to call. This CDR3 has 14 amino acids. CDR1 and CDR2 (germline): SGHVS, FNYEAQ. With 5 bases removed from V and 8 bases from J, the gap between germline ends came to 15 bases. Full variable domain (missing parts from reference TRBV7-6 and TRBJ1-4): GAGVSQSPRYKVTKRGQDVALRCDPISGHVSLYWYRQALGQGPEFLTYFNYEAQQDKSGLPNDRFSAERPEGSISTLTIQRTEQRDSAMYRCASSLRGGREKLFFGSGTQLSVL.